This TCR beta chain was captured by sequencing in a study of cytomegalovirus exposure and HLA in healthy donors. PCR primers comprised 60 Vbeta and 13 Jbeta primers. The repertoire was sequenced with immunoSEQ multiplex PCR; TCRdb's copy has only in-frame clones and lacks some. The sample holds some 50,000 clones, 65% to 80% seen once. For this clone: Its specificity is not known.

General study points: As a later analysis showed, several of the most significant clusters appeared to be linked to common viral pathogens. With further analysis later on, most CMV-associated TCR beta chains appeared HLA-restricted. TCR beta V- and J-gene trimming, according to a later analysis, was linked to a missense DCLRE1C variant.

Germline trimming cut 4 bases from V and 7 bases from J; bases unmatched to any gene: 7. The CDR3 sequence is 12 residues long. Per germline, CDR1 GTSNPN and CDR2 SVGIG (reference sequence). The origin of this receptor is a man in his thirties or forties in good health and CMV-seronegative. The material sequenced was PBMCs. The gene calls are TRBV30 and TRBJ2-7, with 7 bases identical to TRBD1. The CDR3 sequence: CAWNPQGREQYF. In DNA form, the CDR3 reads TGTGCCTGGAATCCACAGGGGCGGGAGCAGTACTTC.